What follows describes a single T cell receptor beta chain. This clone showed up just a few times. No clone much larger than this one lies a single base away; base qualities are absent. Other DNA sequences within the sample encode an identical CDR3. This record belongs to a study of blood T cell repertoires in acute mononucleosis (dated by TCRdb to the early 2020s). Study-level background: Convalescent samples, which represented the memory response, were taken 5 to 8 months after the acute presentation. A mean blood EBV load of roughly 4 log10 genome copies per million B cells was observed during acute infection, and a mean blood EBV load of around 2.6 was observed at convalescence. What the research found in general, with its limitations: Persistence into convalescence was observed for only roughly 8.3% of unique acute clonotypes, yet most of the response was made up by these persisting clonotypes, and the remaining acute clonotypes were seemingly replaced by new diverse de novo clonotypes. Because only a fraction of each donor's blood was analyzed, sampling error might partly account for the low clonotype overlap between the acute and convalescent samples. The cohort comprised only a few donors, so group averages rested on very few individuals.

Total RNA from at least 9,000 sorted tetramer+ CD8 T cells was reverse transcribed into cDNA for TCR profiling. CDR3 regions were amplified by PCR with primers annealing to V and J regions, adding unique molecular identifiers to track templates. The immunoSEQ platform, including its sequencing and error-correction standards, was used to profile TCRalpha and TCRbeta chains. From the authors' description of their analysis: Clonal copy numbers were corrected for sequencing and PCR errors, and IMGT conventions were followed to define CDR3s. Analysis was restricted to productive rearrangements and performed with immunoSEQ Analyzer versions 2.0 and 3.0, while gene-pairing frequencies underwent further processing in Microsoft Excel. Circos plots were used to display V-J pairings, and MEME together with a custom motifSearch program was used to find CDR3 motifs. The OLGA algorithm was used to calculate the probability of generation of TCR sequences. Clonotypes seen at both visits were designated persistent, clonotypes seen only acutely were designated nonpersistent, and clonotypes seen only at convalescence were designated de novo. An amino acid clonotype used by more than one donor was defined as a public TCR. In its TCRdb copy, this immuneACCESS table keeps in-frame sequences only and misses some clones. Where compared with another copy, unresolved V genes explain less than half of these, and the others have no known cause. The D gene and trimming were derived from the DNA, and the V and J assignments and clone size from that table. Recorded for this sample are approximately 1,500 clones; 20% to 25% of them occurred a single time. The ten largest make up about 24% of the sample.

In the paper's terms, the time point label means: convalescence about 6 months (5-8 months) after acute presentation (visit 7). CD8 T cell responses to two immunodominant EBV epitopes, BRLF1 109 (YVL-BR) and BMLF1 280 (GLC-BM), were tracked in the study over primary infection. Primary EBV infection was taken to be indicated by a positive serum heterophile antibody test and EBV viral capsid antigen-specific IgM. Magnetic positive selection (MACS) was first used to enrich total CD8 T cells from PBMCs. A FACSAria III was used to sort live CD3+ CD8+ tetramer+ cells to over 95% purity. A PE-conjugated tetramer loaded with the BMLF1 280-288 peptide was used for cell sorting. Directly ex vivo after tetramer sorting, the TCR repertoires of EBV epitope-specific CD8 T cells were deep-sequenced at acute infection and at convalescence. The donors were a few individuals between roughly 18 and 30 years old who had clinical acute infectious mononucleosis and laboratory evidence of primary EBV infection. Heparinized peripheral blood was collected once when donors presented clinically with mononucleosis symptoms and a second time roughly 6 months afterward. Ficoll-Paque density gradient centrifugation was used to isolate PBMCs.

The sample was EBV GLC epitope tetramer+ CD8+ T cells sorted from PBMCs, taken during convalescence from infectious mononucleosis. What this sample's cell subset or site label stands for: CD8 T cells binding tetramer with EBV BMLF1 280-288 peptide (GLC-BM). This TCR was sampled from a woman aged 18-30 years with infectious mononucleosis caused by EBV.

The nucleotide sequence is given as TGTGCCAGCAGCCCGACCAGCGGGAGTATCTACGAGCAGTACTTC. Translated, it reads CASSPTSGSIYEQYF. The V gene is TRBV9 and the J gene is TRBJ2-7, and 8 junctional nucleotides match TRBD2. Including the terminal cysteine and phenylalanine, the CDR3 comprises 15 residues. This entry keeps only the CDR3 DNA: 45 bases, framed from base 1. Sequences SGDLS (CDR1) and YYNGEE (CDR2) are obtained from the germline V gene. For this chain, trimming is 4 bases at the V end and 3 bases at the J end, and the number of junction bases without a gene match is 9.